This TCR beta chain derives from a study of T cells after posttransplantation cyclophosphamide. Whole-study results and caveats: TRB overlap between skin or GI tissue T cells and blood was limited. Later blood repertoires were often dominated by clones from the donor CD8+ memory compartment. TRB clonality was highly associated with recipient CMV seropositivity and reactivation.

Using immunoSEQ multiplex PCR, the repertoire was profiled, and TCRdb retains in-frame clones only, with some absent. The sample lists about 22,000 clones, approximately 73% seen once, with 0.65% to 0.75% in the top ten. In the case of this clone: Its cognate antigen is unknown.

Germline CDR1 SEHNR, CDR2 FQNEAQ (reference sequence). The length of the CDR3 is 15 residues. V lost 5 bases, J lost 13 bases, and 21 bases lay in between. This clonotype was obtained from a woman in her fifties or sixties in good health, CMV-negative, and a related stem cell transplant donor. The sequencing input was memory CD4+ T cells sorted from PBMCs. The chain recombines TRBV7-9 with TRBJ1-6; D is possibly TRBD1 (5 bases). The CDR3 reads CASSGPGLDFSPLHF. DNA for the CDR3: TGTGCCAGCAGCGGGCCGGGACTGGACTTTAGTCCCCTCCACTTT.